Included here is one T cell receptor (beta chain) sequence, with context. Its matching antigen is unknown. The data were taken from a study of cytomegalovirus exposure and HLA in healthy donors. The PCR had 60 Vbeta and 13 Jbeta primers. The table came from immunoSEQ multiplex PCR; TCRdb's copy has only in-frame clones and leaves some out. The sample consists of roughly 80,000 clones, under 80% of them appearing once. Study observations and caveats: CMV serostatus stood as the only immune exposure information on hand. Some 17,000 TCR beta sequences were associated with HLA alleles at 0.05 false discovery rate in a later analysis.

This CDR3 is built from 12 residues. Trimming cost V 5 bases and J 4 bases, with 9 bases left between them. The germline V gene has CDR1 SGHTA and CDR2 FQGNSA. This TCR was sampled from a man aged 55 to 70 in good health and CMV-seropositive. The specimen sequenced was PBMCs. The rearrangement links TRBV7-2 to TRBJ2-7; D call uncertain. CDR3 nucleotide sequence: TGTGCCAGCAGCCTCACCAGGTACGAGCAGTACTTC. Translation: CASSLTRYEQYF.